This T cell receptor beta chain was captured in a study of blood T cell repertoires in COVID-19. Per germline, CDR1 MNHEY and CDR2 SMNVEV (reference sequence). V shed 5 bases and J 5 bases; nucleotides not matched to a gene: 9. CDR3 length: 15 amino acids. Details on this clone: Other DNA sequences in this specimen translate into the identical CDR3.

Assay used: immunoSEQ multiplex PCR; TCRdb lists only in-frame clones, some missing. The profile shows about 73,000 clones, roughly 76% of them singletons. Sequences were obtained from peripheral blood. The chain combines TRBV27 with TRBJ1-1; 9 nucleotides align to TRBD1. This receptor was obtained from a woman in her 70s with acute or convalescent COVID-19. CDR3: CASSPGQGRRTEAFF. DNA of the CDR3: TGTGCCAGCAGTCCCGGACAGGGGCGGAGGACTGAAGCTTTCTTT.